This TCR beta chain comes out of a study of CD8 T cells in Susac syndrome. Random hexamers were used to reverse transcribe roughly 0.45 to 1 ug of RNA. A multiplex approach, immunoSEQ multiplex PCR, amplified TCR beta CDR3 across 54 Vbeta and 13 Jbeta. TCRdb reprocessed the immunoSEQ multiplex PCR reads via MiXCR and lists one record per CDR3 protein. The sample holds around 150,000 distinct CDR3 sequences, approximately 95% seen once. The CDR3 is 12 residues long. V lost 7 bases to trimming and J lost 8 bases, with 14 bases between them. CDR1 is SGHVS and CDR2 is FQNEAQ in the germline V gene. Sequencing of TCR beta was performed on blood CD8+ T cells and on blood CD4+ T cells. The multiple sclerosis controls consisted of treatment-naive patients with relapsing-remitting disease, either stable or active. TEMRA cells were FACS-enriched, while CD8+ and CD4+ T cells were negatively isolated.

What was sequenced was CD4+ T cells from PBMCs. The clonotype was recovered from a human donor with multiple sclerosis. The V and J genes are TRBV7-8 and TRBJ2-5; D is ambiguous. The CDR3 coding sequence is TGTGCCAGCAAACCAACCCCCAACACCCAGTACTTC. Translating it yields CASKPTPNTQYF. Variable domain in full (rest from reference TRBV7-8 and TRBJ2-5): GAGVSQSPRYKVAKRGQDVALRCDPISGHVSLFWYQQALGQGPEFLTYFQNEAQLDKSGLPSDRFFAERPEGSVSTLKIQRTQQEDSAVYLCASKPTPNTQYFGPGTRLLVL.